Listed here are 6 T cell receptor beta chains from one sample, sequenced in a study of cytomegalovirus exposure and HLA in healthy donors. The study ran its PCR with 60 Vbeta and 13 Jbeta primers. The data were produced by immunoSEQ multiplex PCR, yet TCRdb's version contains in-frame clones alone and is incomplete. The sample holds about 160,000 clones, 77% seen once. Sequencing used PBMCs. The receptors derive from a woman in her twenties or thirties in good health and CMV-seronegative.

The chain uses TRBV7-3 and TRBJ1-1; a possible D gene is TRBD1 (5 bases). V was trimmed by 3 bases and J by 3 bases, leaving 8 bases between them. The CDR3 length is 13 residues. The germline V gene has CDR1 SGHTA and CDR2 FQGTGA. DNA of the CDR3: TGTGCCAGCAGCTTCGGGGGGGACACTGAAGCTTTCTTT. Amino acids: CASSFGGDTEAFF. The whole variable domain, remainder taken from reference TRBV7-3 and TRBJ1-1, is GAGVSQTPSNKVTEKGKYVELRCDPISGHTALYWYRQSLGQGPEFLIYFQGTGAADDSGLPNDRFFAVRPEGSVSTLKIQRTERGDSAVYLCASSFGGDTEAFFGQGTRLTVV.

For this clone: A read error may produce the germline difference seen at one junction end. This chain links TRBV2 with TRBJ1-5; D not certain. The CDR3 runs to 14 residues. Germline V gene data show CDR1 as SNHLY and CDR2 as FYNNEI. CDR3 loop: CASSEVTVNRPQHF. The CDR3 bases are TGTGCCAGCAGTGAGGTTACGGTAAATCGGCCCCAGCATTTT.

The chain is built from TRBV5-6 and TRBJ2-7; 8 bases map to TRBD1. Trimming at V came to 5 bases and at J to 4 bases, leaving 5 bases not matched to a gene. Germline values: CDR1 SGHDT, CDR2 YYEEEE. The CDR3 has 13 amino acids. CDR3 sequence reads: CASSWTGPYEQYF. In DNA, the CDR3 is TGTGCCAGCAGTTGGACAGGGCCTTACGAGCAGTACTTC.

The chain links TRBV7-9 to TRBJ2-1; 9 nucleotides align to TRBD2. With V trimmed by 5 bases and J by 1 base, 9 bases remained unmatched. The CDR3 is 17 residues long. Germline CDR1 is SEHNR and CDR2 is FQNEAQ (reference sequence). CDR3 amino acids: CASSAGLARPSYNEQFF. CDR3 in DNA: TGTGCCAGCAGCGCTGGACTAGCGAGACCATCCTACAATGAGCAGTTCTTC.

The V call is TRBV5-6, the J call TRBJ2-7, with 7 bases that match TRBD1. J was trimmed by 3 bases and V by 2 bases; bases with no gene match: 11. Germline CDR1 reads SGHDT; CDR2 reads YYEEEE. The CDR3 is 16 residues long. CDR3 nucleotides: TGTGCCAGCAGCTTACCGACAGGGCAATATCGCTACGAGCAGTACTTC. Protein sequence: CASSLPTGQYRYEQYF.

This rearrangement joins TRBV29-1 to TRBJ2-7, with D perhaps TRBD1 (6 bases). CDR1 is SQVTM and CDR2 is ANQGSEA in the germline V gene. V was pared by 5 bases and J by 3 bases, with 11 bases between. This CDR3 has 12 amino acids. The CDR3 loop is CSVHLDSYEQYF. As DNA, the CDR3 is TGCAGCGTTCACCTGGACAGCTACGAGCAGTACTTC.